These T cell receptor beta chains were read from a single sample in a study of shared clonotypes between healthy human individuals. TCRdb keeps only in-frame clones here, not all; method: immunoSEQ multiplex PCR. The table has 600,000 to 750,000 clones, 60% to 80% seen once. The specimen was memory CD4+ T cells sorted from blood. The receptors stem from a woman aged 25-40 years in good health. CDR3s include the opening cysteine and the closing phenylalanine or tryptophan. D genes are given only for firm matches. Clone size appears in some rows only: once, few, many, or a class for an expanded clone.

CDR3nt: TGTGCCAGCAGCTTCGGGACTCGCGCAGATACGCAGTATTTT; CDR3aa: CASSFGTRADTQYF; j_gene: TRBJ2-3; v_gene: TRBV7-3; d_gene: NA; abundance: NA
CDR3nt: TGTGCCAGTAGTATTCCGACTAGCGCGAACCCCTACAATGAGCAGTTCTTC; CDR3aa: CASSIPTSANPYNEQFF; j_gene: TRBJ2-1; v_gene: TRBV19; d_gene: TRBD2; abundance: NA
CDR3nt: TGTGCCAGCAGCTTAGGTGGCTCTCTGGCCAAAAACATTCAGTACTTC; CDR3aa: CASSLGGSLAKNIQYF; j_gene: TRBJ2-4; v_gene: TRBV7-9; d_gene: NA; abundance: few
CDR3nt: TGCGCCAGCAGCCGAGCGACTAGCGGGGCTTTGAACACCGGGGAGCTGTTTTTT; CDR3aa: CASSRATSGALNTGELFF; j_gene: TRBJ2-2; v_gene: TRBV4-1; d_gene: TRBD2; abundance: NA
CDR3nt: TGTGCCAGCAGTTGGGACGGCAATCAGCCCCAGCATTTT; CDR3aa: CASSWDGNQPQHF; j_gene: TRBJ1-5; v_gene: TRBV11-2; d_gene: NA; abundance: NA
CDR3nt: TGTGCCAGCAGCCCCGGGCCGATTGGCACTGAAGCTTTCTTT; CDR3aa: CASSPGPIGTEAFF; j_gene: TRBJ1-1; v_gene: TRBV11-2; d_gene: NA; abundance: NA
CDR3nt: TGTGCCATCAGTGAGGGAGCGCAACGGGCGGGGAACATTCAGTACTTC; CDR3aa: CAISEGAQRAGNIQYF; j_gene: TRBJ2-4; v_gene: TRBV10-3; d_gene: NA; abundance: NA
CDR3nt: TGCGCCAGCAGCGCAGGGGTCAATCGGCCCCAGCATTTT; CDR3aa: CASSAGVNRPQHF; j_gene: TRBJ1-5; v_gene: TRBV10-1; d_gene: NA; abundance: few
CDR3nt: TGTGCCAGCTCACCTAGCAGGGGCGATCAGCCCCAGCATTTT; CDR3aa: CASSPSRGDQPQHF; j_gene: TRBJ1-5; v_gene: TRBV18; d_gene: NA; abundance: once
CDR3nt: TGTGCCAGCAGCTTGGCCGGTCGGTCTCCCGAGCAGTACTTC; CDR3aa: CASSLAGRSPEQYF; j_gene: TRBJ2-7; v_gene: TRBV5-4; d_gene: NA; abundance: NA
CDR3nt: TGTGCCAGCATTGTGGGACAGGGGGGGGCTGAAGCTTTCTTT; CDR3aa: CASIVGQGGAEAFF; j_gene: TRBJ1-1; v_gene: TRBV28; d_gene: TRBD1; abundance: NA
CDR3nt: TGTGCCACCAGCATGCTTGCGGGAGTATTAGATACGCAGTATTTT; CDR3aa: CATSMLAGVLDTQYF; j_gene: TRBJ2-3; v_gene: TRBV15; d_gene: TRBD2; abundance: few
CDR3nt: TGTGCCAGCAGCGAGACAGGGGTCAATGAGCAGTTCTTC; CDR3aa: CASSETGVNEQFF; j_gene: TRBJ2-1; v_gene: TRBV9; d_gene: TRBD1; abundance: NA
CDR3nt: TGTGCCAGCAGCTTGAACAGGGGTAGCGGCTACACCTTC; CDR3aa: CASSLNRGSGYTF; j_gene: TRBJ1-2; v_gene: TRBV5-6; d_gene: TRBD1; abundance: NA
CDR3nt: TGTGCCAGCAGCGGGACTAGCGGGAGAAAAAACATTCAGTACTTC; CDR3aa: CASSGTSGRKNIQYF; j_gene: TRBJ2-4; v_gene: TRBV2; d_gene: TRBD2; abundance: NA
CDR3nt: TGTGCCAGCAGTTACAGGGACAGGTCCTACGAGCAGTACTTC; CDR3aa: CASSYRDRSYEQYF; j_gene: TRBJ2-7; v_gene: TRBV6-5; d_gene: TRBD1; abundance: NA
CDR3nt: TGTGCCAGCAGTTACGGGGCAGTACAAGAGACCCAGTACTTC; CDR3aa: CASSYGAVQETQYF; j_gene: TRBJ2-5; v_gene: TRBV28; d_gene: NA; abundance: few
CDR3nt: TGTGCCAGCAGGTTGACAGGGAGCAATCAGCCCCAGCATTTT; CDR3aa: CASRLTGSNQPQHF; j_gene: TRBJ1-5; v_gene: TRBV2; d_gene: TRBD1; abundance: NA
CDR3nt: TGTGCCAGCAGCCCACAGGGGGCGCAAGGAAACACCATATATTTT; CDR3aa: CASSPQGAQGNTIYF; j_gene: TRBJ1-3; v_gene: TRBV16; d_gene: TRBD1; abundance: few
CDR3nt: TGTGCCAGCAGCTTAATGGGGGCTAGGCACAATGAGCAGTTCTTC; CDR3aa: CASSLMGARHNEQFF; j_gene: TRBJ2-1; v_gene: TRBV7-8; d_gene: NA; abundance: NA
CDR3nt: TGTGCCAGTAGTAAACCCGGACAGGGTGGTTTTCTCGAGCAGTTCTTC; CDR3aa: CASSKPGQGGFLEQFF; j_gene: TRBJ2-1; v_gene: TRBV19; d_gene: TRBD1; abundance: NA
CDR3nt: TGTGCCAGTAGGAACAGGGGCTACTCCTACAATGAGCAGTTCTTC; CDR3aa: CASRNRGYSYNEQFF; j_gene: TRBJ2-1; v_gene: TRBV19; d_gene: TRBD1; abundance: NA
CDR3nt: TGTGCCAGCAGTGAATTCGAGGGCTACGAGCAGTACTTC; CDR3aa: CASSEFEGYEQYF; j_gene: TRBJ2-7; v_gene: TRBV25-1; d_gene: NA; abundance: once
CDR3nt: TGTGCCAGCAGCTTAGGACTACCGAAGACAGATACGCAGTATTTT; CDR3aa: CASSLGLPKTDTQYF; j_gene: TRBJ2-3; v_gene: TRBV7-8; d_gene: NA; abundance: NA
CDR3nt: TGTGCCAGCAGCCGGTCTACGAACACCGGGGAGCTGTTTTTT; CDR3aa: CASSRSTNTGELFF; j_gene: TRBJ2-2; v_gene: TRBV2; d_gene: NA; abundance: NA
CDR3nt: TGTGCCAGCAGTCTAGAGATCGGGACTTCCTACAATGAGCAGTTCTTC; CDR3aa: CASSLEIGTSYNEQFF; j_gene: TRBJ2-1; v_gene: TRBV27; d_gene: NA; abundance: NA
CDR3nt: TGTGCCAGCAGCTCATCACAGGGTAACGAGCAGTACTTC; CDR3aa: CASSSSQGNEQYF; j_gene: TRBJ2-7; v_gene: TRBV7-3; d_gene: NA; abundance: NA
CDR3nt: TGTGCCAGCTCACCAAGCTCGGCAGCGGGAGATCGCGAGCAGTACTTC; CDR3aa: CASSPSSAAGDREQYF; j_gene: TRBJ2-7; v_gene: TRBV18; d_gene: TRBD2; abundance: NA
CDR3nt: TGTGCCAGCAGTTTTGGTAGGCTAAACACTGAAGCTTTCTTT; CDR3aa: CASSFGRLNTEAFF; j_gene: TRBJ1-1; v_gene: TRBV28; d_gene: NA; abundance: NA
CDR3nt: TGTGCCAGCAGCTTTCGGCCGAACACTGAAGCTTTCTTT; CDR3aa: CASSFRPNTEAFF; j_gene: TRBJ1-1; v_gene: TRBV13; d_gene: NA; abundance: NA
CDR3nt: TGTGCCAGCAGCCAAGATCCTCGCGGGAGGGCGGGCGAGCAGTACTTC; CDR3aa: CASSQDPRGRAGEQYF; j_gene: TRBJ2-7; v_gene: TRBV4-2; d_gene: TRBD2; abundance: few
CDR3nt: TGTGCCAGCAATACGAACACCGGGGAGCTGTTTTTT; CDR3aa: CASNTNTGELFF; j_gene: TRBJ2-2; v_gene: TRBV27; d_gene: NA; abundance: NA
CDR3nt: TGTGCCAGCAGCTTAGAACCCCTCTCCGCGGAGTACTTC; CDR3aa: CASSLEPLSAEYF; j_gene: TRBJ2-7; v_gene: TRBV11-3; d_gene: NA; abundance: NA
CDR3nt: TGTGCCAGCAGTGGCGGAGCGGGAGGTTTCTACGAGCAGTACTTC; CDR3aa: CASSGGAGGFYEQYF; j_gene: TRBJ2-7; v_gene: TRBV6-1; d_gene: TRBD2; abundance: NA
CDR3nt: TGTGCCAGCAGCTTGAGGAGGGACAGGCCCTTTTCTGGAAACACCATATATTTT; CDR3aa: CASSLRRDRPFSGNTIYF; j_gene: TRBJ1-3; v_gene: TRBV7-8; d_gene: TRBD1; abundance: NA
CDR3nt: TGTGCCAGCAGCTTGGAACCGGGCCCCCTCGAGCAGTACTTC; CDR3aa: CASSLEPGPLEQYF; j_gene: TRBJ2-7; v_gene: TRBV5-4; d_gene: NA; abundance: NA
CDR3nt: TGTGCCAGCAGCCAGGGTAGCGGGAGTTCCTACGAGCAGTACTTC; CDR3aa: CASSQGSGSSYEQYF; j_gene: TRBJ2-7; v_gene: TRBV14; d_gene: TRBD2; abundance: NA
CDR3nt: TGCGCCAGCAGAGAATATGCCGAGCAGTACTTC; CDR3aa: CASREYAEQYF; j_gene: TRBJ2-7; v_gene: TRBV10-2; d_gene: NA; abundance: NA
CDR3nt: TGTGCCAGCAGCCAAGATGTGTTTTCGGGGACAGGGAACACCGGGGAGCTGTTTTTT; CDR3aa: CASSQDVFSGTGNTGELFF; j_gene: TRBJ2-2; v_gene: TRBV4-2; d_gene: TRBD1; abundance: few
CDR3nt: TGTGCCAGCAGTTTATCGGGGAATGGCAATGAGCAGTTCTTC; CDR3aa: CASSLSGNGNEQFF; j_gene: TRBJ2-1; v_gene: TRBV28; d_gene: NA; abundance: once
CDR3nt: TGCGCCAGCAGCTTGGGGACTAGCGACTCCTACGAGCAGTACTTC; CDR3aa: CASSLGTSDSYEQYF; j_gene: TRBJ2-7; v_gene: TRBV5-1; d_gene: TRBD2; abundance: NA
CDR3nt: TGTGCCATCAGAAGACAGGGTTCCGGCTCCTACGAGCAGTACTTC; CDR3aa: CAIRRQGSGSYEQYF; j_gene: TRBJ2-7; v_gene: TRBV10-3; d_gene: TRBD1; abundance: NA
CDR3nt: TGCAGCGTTCCGAACGCCGACAGGGCAAACACTGAAGCTTTCTTT; CDR3aa: CSVPNADRANTEAFF; j_gene: TRBJ1-1; v_gene: TRBV29-1; d_gene: TRBD1; abundance: NA
CDR3nt: TGTGCCAGCAGCTTGGGCAGGAAAGCTAACTATGGCTACACCTTC; CDR3aa: CASSLGRKANYGYTF; j_gene: TRBJ1-2; v_gene: TRBV11-1; d_gene: NA; abundance: few
CDR3nt: TGCGCCAGCAGCGAAGCCGGGACTACCTCCTACGAGCAGTACTTC; CDR3aa: CASSEAGTTSYEQYF; j_gene: TRBJ2-7; v_gene: TRBV5-1; d_gene: TRBD2; abundance: NA
CDR3nt: TGTGCCAGCAGTTTAGTAGGGCGGGAGTACCACAATGAGCAGTTCTTC; CDR3aa: CASSLVGREYHNEQFF; j_gene: TRBJ2-1; v_gene: TRBV28; d_gene: TRBD2; abundance: NA
CDR3nt: TGTGCCAGCAGTTTATCCCCAGCAGGTATCTCCTACAATGAGCAGTTCTTC; CDR3aa: CASSLSPAGISYNEQFF; j_gene: TRBJ2-1; v_gene: TRBV27; d_gene: NA; abundance: NA
CDR3nt: TGTGCCAGTAGTATAAGCCGGAGCTCCTACAATGAGCAGTTCTTC; CDR3aa: CASSISRSSYNEQFF; j_gene: TRBJ2-1; v_gene: TRBV19; d_gene: NA; abundance: NA
CDR3nt: TGCGCCAGCAGCTGGGGACAGGGGTACAATGAGCAGTTCTTC; CDR3aa: CASSWGQGYNEQFF; j_gene: TRBJ2-1; v_gene: TRBV5-1; d_gene: TRBD1; abundance: once
CDR3nt: TGTGCCAGCAGCCCGGGACACGGGAACACTGAAGCTTTCTTT; CDR3aa: CASSPGHGNTEAFF; j_gene: TRBJ1-1; v_gene: TRBV2; d_gene: NA; abundance: NA
CDR3nt: TGTGCCAGCAGCTTGGCAACCGGGGTAGATACGCAGTATTTT; CDR3aa: CASSLATGVDTQYF; j_gene: TRBJ2-3; v_gene: TRBV5-6; d_gene: NA; abundance: NA
CDR3nt: TGTGCCAGCTCTTTTCCCCCCGATTTTCTATCGGAGCAGTTCTTC; CDR3aa: CASSFPPDFLSEQFF; j_gene: TRBJ2-1; v_gene: TRBV9; d_gene: NA; abundance: NA
CDR3nt: TGTGCCAGCAGCTTAGCTCTAGCGGGAAGAGGAGATACGCAGTATTTT; CDR3aa: CASSLALAGRGDTQYF; j_gene: TRBJ2-3; v_gene: TRBV11-2; d_gene: TRBD2; abundance: NA
CDR3nt: TGTGCCTGGACAGGGGTTGACGGAAACACCATATATTTT; CDR3aa: CAWTGVDGNTIYF; j_gene: TRBJ1-3; v_gene: TRBV30; d_gene: NA; abundance: NA
CDR3nt: TGTGCCAGCAGCTCACGCCTTACGGTCCGACAGGACGGTACAGATACGCAGTATTTT; CDR3aa: CASSSRLTVRQDGTDTQYF; j_gene: TRBJ2-3; v_gene: TRBV7-6; d_gene: NA; abundance: NA
CDR3nt: TGTGCCAGCTCACCGAGTATAGGAGAGACCCAGTACTTC; CDR3aa: CASSPSIGETQYF; j_gene: TRBJ2-5; v_gene: TRBV18; d_gene: NA; abundance: many
CDR3nt: TGTGCCAGCAGGTTGACTAGCGGGAAAGATACGCAGTATTTT; CDR3aa: CASRLTSGKDTQYF; j_gene: TRBJ2-3; v_gene: TRBV11-2; d_gene: TRBD2; abundance: NA